This passage covers 27 T cell receptor beta chains from one sample sequenced in a study of memory CD4+ T cells and cytomegalovirus serostatus (dated by TCRdb to the late 2010s). Library construction relied on the immunoSEQ multiplex PCR assay. What TCRdb holds here is the immuneACCESS table cut down to in-frame rearrangements. Part of the clones is not present; checked against another copy, under half of the missing clones reflect an unresolved V gene, and the others are unexplained. The sample contains about 82,000 clones, more than 70% of them found a single time. The leading ten clones occupy around 0.78% of the sample. Single viable CD3+CD4+CD8-CD45RO+ cells were sorted as memory CD4+ T cells on a FACSAria II. Sample: memory CD4+ T cells from blood. Receptors were obtained from an adult in good health and CMV-seronegative.

This clone is a singleton in its sample. The chain combines TRBV14 with TRBJ2-1, with 11 bases identical to TRBD1. Germline CDR1 is SGHDN and CDR2 is FVKESK. The CDR3 sequence is 17 residues long. The trim removed 4 bases at V and 2 bases at J, leaving 7 bases unmatched. Written as DNA, the CDR3 is TGTGCCAGCAGCCCCTGGACAGGGGGCATCGCCTACAATGAGCAGTTCTTC. Amino acid sequence: CASSPWTGGIAYNEQFF.

The chain joins TRBV19 to TRBJ1-2; D not certain. The CDR3 sequence is 12 residues long. Trimming cost V 9 bases and J 8 bases, with 16 bases left between them. The germline gives CDR1 LNHDA, CDR2 SQIVND (reference sequence). The CDR3 sequence: CASRTEPWGYTF. The CDR3 DNA follows: TGTGCCAGCCGGACGGAACCTTGGGGCTACACCTTC. The full variable domain, its missing parts supplied by reference TRBV19 and TRBJ1-2, is DGGITQSPKYLFRKEGQNVTLSCEQNLNHDAMYWYRQDPGQGLRLIYYSQIVNDFQKGDIAEGYSVSREKKESFPLTVTSAQKNPTAFYLCASRTEPWGYTFGSGTRLTVV.

J is TRBJ1-2 and V is TRBV7-2; 7 bases fit TRBD1. V was clipped by 3 bases and J by 4 bases; unmatched bases: 5. The CDR3 totals 14 residues. Germline V gives CDR1 SGHTA, CDR2 FQGNSA. The CDR3 sequence: CASSFQGVGYGYTF. As DNA, the CDR3 is TGTGCCAGCAGCTTTCAGGGGGTTGGCTATGGCTACACCTTC.

V and J are TRBV7-2 and TRBJ1-2, with 10 bases that match TRBD1. Germline V lookup: CDR1 SGHTA, CDR2 FQGNSA. The CDR3 has 15 residues. With 6 bases clipped from V and 4 bases from J, the junction kept 8 bases outside the gene matches. Here the CDR3 reads CASRPPGQGTYGYTF. CDR3 coding DNA: TGTGCCAGCAGACCACCGGGACAGGGGACCTATGGCTACACCTTC.

A few counts support this clone. The rearrangement joins TRBV29-1 to TRBJ1-1; TRBD1 matches 10 bases. The germline CDR1 and CDR2 sequences are SQVTM and ANQGSEA. This CDR3 has 13 amino acids. After removal of 1 base from V and 4 bases from J, the junction contained 0 bases not matched to a gene. CDR3 nucleotide sequence: TGCAGCGTTGAAGGGACAGGGGGCACTGAAGCTTTCTTT. This gives the protein CSVEGTGGTEAFF.

A single count supports this clone. The rearrangement uses TRBV5-4 and TRBJ2-7, with D perhaps TRBD2 (5 bases). CDR1 and CDR2 from the germline V gene are SGHNT and YYREEE (reference sequence). The CDR3 is made up of 14 amino acids. V gave up 4 bases and J gave up 3 bases, with 14 bases separating them. The CDR3 nucleotides read TGTGCCAGCAGCGCCAAAAGCGGCAACTACGAGCAGTACTTC. This gives the protein CASSAKSGNYEQYF.

Here the CDR3 DNA reads TGTGCCAGCAGCAGACCACAGGAGGGTGGCTACACCTTC. It codes for CASSRPQEGGYTF. The chain joins TRBV5-6 to TRBJ1-2; D perhaps matches TRBD1 (5 bases). There are 13 residues in the CDR3. Trimming cost V 4 bases and J 7 bases, with 14 bases left between them. Germline CDR1 SGHDT, CDR2 YYEEEE.

The J gene is TRBJ1-1, the V gene TRBV5-4, with TRBD1 matching over 7 bases. From germline, CDR1 is SGHNT and CDR2 YYREEE (reference sequence). V trimming: 4 bases; J trimming: 4 bases; junction bases outside the gene matches: 13. The CDR3 is 16 amino acids. CDR3 DNA sequence: TGTGCCAGCAGCCCCGACCCGACAGGGTCTGGCACTGAAGCTTTCTTT. Translation: CASSPDPTGSGTEAFF.

The chain uses TRBV5-1 and TRBJ2-3, with D possibly TRBD2 on 5 matching bases. CDR1 is SGHRS, CDR2 YFSETQ, per germline. V lost 0 bases to trimming and J lost 6 bases, with 14 bases between them. This CDR3 is built from 15 residues. The CDR3 region has the DNA TGCGCCAGCAGCTTGGCAGCGGCAGCTGGGGATACGCAGTATTTT. Its protein is CASSLAAAAGDTQYF.

The V and J genes are TRBV5-4 and TRBJ2-2, with 12 positions matching TRBD2. Germline-derived CDR1 and CDR2 are SGHNT and YYREEE (reference sequence). The CDR3 is 16 amino acids. J lost 7 bases, V lost 3 bases, and 7 bases had no gene match. This chain's CDR3 is CASSWETSGGGGELFF. CDR3 coding DNA: TGTGCCAGCAGCTGGGAGACTAGCGGGGGAGGCGGGGAGCTGTTTTTT.

The chain links TRBV2 to TRBJ2-1; 11 bases align to TRBD1. Germline CDR1 reads SNHLY; CDR2 reads FYNNEI. J lost 12 bases, V lost 6 bases, and 19 bases had no gene match. The CDR3 is 17 residues long. The CDR3 region has the DNA TGTGCCAGCAGGCCAACCCTCGGGACAGGGGGGTCTAGAGGGCAGTTCTTC. This gives the protein CASRPTLGTGGSRGQFF.

The gene calls are TRBV30 and TRBJ1-6; tentatively, D is TRBD1 (5 bases). CDR1 is GTSNPN and CDR2 is SVGIG in the germline V gene (reference sequence). Trimming left V 2 bases short and J 10 bases short, with 15 bases between. CDR3 length: 14 amino acids. CDR3 sequence reads: CAWSLQGGSSPLHF. The CDR3 DNA reads TGTGCCTGGAGTCTGCAGGGTGGGAGCTCACCCCTCCACTTT.

The genes are TRBV5-6 and TRBJ2-3, with D unresolved. CDR1 and CDR2 (germline): SGHDT, YYEEEE. V was clipped by 3 bases and J by 3 bases, with 14 bases between them. The CDR3 is 15 amino acids. CDR3 nucleotides: TGTGCCAGCAGCTCGATACCTCAGTGGACAGATACGCAGTATTTT. Amino acids: CASSSIPQWTDTQYF. Filled out from reference TRBV5-6 and TRBJ2-3, the complete variable domain reads DAGVTQSPTHLIKTRGQQVTLRCSPKSGHDTVSWYQQALGQGPQFIFQYYEEEERQRGNFPDRFSGHQFPNYSSELNVNALLLGDSALYLCASSSIPQWTDTQYFGPGTRLTVL.

The J gene is TRBJ2-3, the V gene TRBV5-4; 8 positions match TRBD2. Germline-derived CDR1 and CDR2 are SGHNT and YYREEE (reference sequence). This CDR3 is built from 16 residues. After removal of 2 bases from V and 0 bases from J, the junction contained 5 bases not matched to a gene. CDR3 sequence: CASSFMRGASTDTQYF. The CDR3 bases are TGTGCCAGCAGCTTTATGCGGGGGGCTAGCACAGATACGCAGTATTTT.

The CDR3 DNA is TGTGCCAGCAGCCAAGATTCGGGGGGCGGCTCCTACAATGAGCAGTTCTTC. It encodes CASSQDSGGGSYNEQFF. V and J are TRBV4-2 and TRBJ2-1; D is perhaps TRBD2 (7 bases). Trimming left V 0 bases short and J 0 bases short, with 12 bases between. The CDR3 spans 17 residues. Germline V CDR1 and CDR2: LGHNA, YNFKEQ.

V is TRBV10-3 and J is TRBJ1-4; D might be TRBD1 (6 bases). V was cut by 0 bases and J by 9 bases, with 20 bases left in between. The CDR3 spans 17 residues. Germline-derived CDR1 and CDR2 are ENHRY and SYGVKD. This chain's CDR3 is CAISESKRSRGDQKLFF. The CDR3 coding sequence is TGTGCCATCAGTGAGTCGAAGAGGAGCAGGGGTGATCAAAAACTGTTTTTT.

This clone appeared once. The V gene is TRBV29-1, the J gene TRBJ2-7, with D perhaps matching TRBD1 (5 bases). The CDR3 extends over 12 amino acids. Germline V gene lookup returns CDR1 SQVTM and CDR2 ANQGSEA. Deletions cut 6 bases from V and 5 bases from J, with 14 bases between. In DNA form, the CDR3 reads TGCAGCGTCGCCCTGGACACCCACGAGCAGTACTTC. Its translation is CSVALDTHEQYF.

This clone has a handful of counts. The V call is TRBV2, the J call TRBJ1-2, with a possible D match to TRBD1 (6 bases). The CDR3 totals 15 residues. Germline V gene data show CDR1 as SNHLY and CDR2 as FYNNEI. V lost 0 bases, J lost 7 bases, and 15 bases lay in between. In DNA, the CDR3 is TGTGCCAGCAGTGAAGCCCCACAGGGTTGGAGTGGCTACACCTTC. This gives the protein CASSEAPQGWSGYTF.

The V call is TRBV10-3, the J call TRBJ1-1, with 8 bases matching TRBD1. The V segment lost 0 bases and the J segment 4 bases; nucleotides outside the gene matches: 4. The CDR3 consists of 15 residues. The germline V gene encodes CDR1 ENHRY and CDR2 SYGVKD. Here the CDR3 reads CAISESTGESTEAFF. The CDR3 coding sequence is TGTGCCATCAGTGAGTCGACAGGGGAGAGCACTGAAGCTTTCTTT.

V and J are TRBV5-4 and TRBJ1-1, with a possible D match to TRBD1 (6 bases). CDR3 size: 15 residues. Germline CDR1 and CDR2: SGHNT and YYREEE (reference sequence). Trimming removed 3 bases at V and 5 bases at J, with 17 bases between. The CDR3 is CASSSIQGGWTEAFF. Here the CDR3 DNA reads TGTGCCAGCAGCTCAATACAGGGAGGGTGGACTGAAGCTTTCTTT. Full variable domain (outside the CDR3, taken from reference TRBV5-4 and TRBJ1-1): ETGVTQSPTHLIKTRGQQVTLRCSSQSGHNTVSWYQQALGQGPQFIFQYYREEENGRGNFPPRFSGLQFPNYSSELNVNALELDDSALYLCASSSIQGGWTEAFFGQGTRLTVV.

J is TRBJ2-2 and V is TRBV7-2; TRBD2 is a possible D gene (6 bases). Germline CDR1 reads SGHTA; CDR2 reads FQGNSA. Between the trimmed V and J ends, which lost 3 bases and 7 bases, there was a span of 18 bases. This CDR3 region has 16 residues. The DNA of the CDR3 is TGTGCCAGCAGCTTGGGTAACCGCGGGGTTAACGGGGAGCTGTTTTTT. Protein sequence: CASSLGNRGVNGELFF.

This clone rates as medium-sized (0.01 to 0.1%). This chain uses TRBV5-4 with TRBJ2-7; 9 nucleotides match TRBD1. The V gene end was trimmed by 3 bases and the J gene end by 5 bases; junction bases not matched to a gene: 6. CDR1 and CDR2 from the germline V gene are SGHNT and YYREEE (reference sequence). This CDR3 contains 14 residues. CDR3 bases: TGTGCCAGCAGCTCCCCGGGACAGGGAAACGAGCAGTACTTC. It yields the protein CASSSPGQGNEQYF.

The chain employs TRBV27 and TRBJ2-7; 7 nucleotides match TRBD1. V lost 4 bases and J lost 6; bases outside the gene matches: 3. The CDR3 covers 12 residues. Germline-derived CDR1 and CDR2 are MNHEY and SMNVEV (reference sequence). As DNA, the CDR3 is TGTGCCAGCAGTTACAGGGGAAGCGAGCAGTACTTC. This codes for CASSYRGSEQYF.

The V gene is TRBV6-1, the J gene TRBJ1-1; maybe TRBD1 (6 bases). Germline lookup yields CDR1 MNHNS and CDR2 SASEGT. V lost 6 bases and J lost 9, with 14 bases in between. The CDR3 consists of 12 residues. The CDR3 spells CASSPNREQAFF. The CDR3 DNA reads as TGTGCCAGCAGCCCAAACAGGGAACAAGCTTTCTTT.

The chain recombines TRBV6-5 with TRBJ1-1, with TRBD1 matching 7 bases. This CDR3 spans 14 amino acids. Germline assignment: CDR1 MNHEY and CDR2 SVGAGI. V lost 6 bases to trimming and J lost 1 base; unmatched junction nucleotides: 5. The CDR3 here is CASRTYRGNTEAFF. The CDR3 DNA reads as TGTGCCAGCAGGACCTACAGGGGGAACACTGAAGCTTTCTTT.

This chain links TRBV11-1 with TRBJ2-7; no reliable D call. The CDR3 is made up of 15 amino acids. With 5 bases removed from V and 5 bases from J, the gap between germline ends came to 19 bases. Germline V gene lookup returns CDR1 SGHAT and CDR2 FQDESV (reference sequence). The CDR3 is CASSPRVGNTDEQYF. The CDR3 DNA reads as TGTGCCAGCAGCCCACGGGTCGGCAATACGGACGAGCAGTACTTC.

This clone occurred many times. The chain recombines TRBV7-9 with TRBJ1-1; D gene ambiguous. Trimming shortened V by 5 bases and J by 0 bases, and 4 bases separated the two germline ends. This CDR3 is 12 amino acids long. Germline CDR1 SEHNR, CDR2 FQNEAQ (reference sequence). The chain's CDR3 is CASSTMNTEAFF. The CDR3 nucleotides are TGTGCCAGCAGCACGATGAACACTGAAGCTTTCTTT.